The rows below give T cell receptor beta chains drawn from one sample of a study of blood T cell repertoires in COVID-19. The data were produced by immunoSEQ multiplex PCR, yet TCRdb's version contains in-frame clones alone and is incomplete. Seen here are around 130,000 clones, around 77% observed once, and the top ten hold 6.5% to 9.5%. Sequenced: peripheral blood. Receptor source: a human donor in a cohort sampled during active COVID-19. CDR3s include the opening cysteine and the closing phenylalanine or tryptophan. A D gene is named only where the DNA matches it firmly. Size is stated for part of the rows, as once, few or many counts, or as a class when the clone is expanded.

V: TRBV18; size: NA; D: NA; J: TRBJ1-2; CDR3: CASSPNPDDTFYGYTF; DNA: TGTGCCAGCTCACCAAATCCCGACGACACGTTCTATGGCTACACCTTC
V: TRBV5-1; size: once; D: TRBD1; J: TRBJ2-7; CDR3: CASSLRQGLMYEQYF; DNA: TGCGCCAGCAGCCTAAGACAGGGGTTGATGTACGAGCAGTACTTC
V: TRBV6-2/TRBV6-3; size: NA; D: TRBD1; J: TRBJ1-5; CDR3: CASSYLDRGNQPQHF; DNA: TGTGCCAGCAGTTACTTGGACAGGGGCAATCAGCCCCAGCATTTT
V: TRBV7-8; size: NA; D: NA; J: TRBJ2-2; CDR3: CASSLVFSTGELFF; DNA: TGTGCCAGCAGCTTAGTGTTTAGCACCGGGGAGCTGTTTTTT
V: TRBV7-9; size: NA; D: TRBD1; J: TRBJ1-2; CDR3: CASSLAAGGTYGYTF; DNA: TGTGCCAGCAGCTTAGCGGCAGGGGGTACGTATGGCTACACCTTC
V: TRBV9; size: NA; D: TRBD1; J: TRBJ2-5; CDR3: CASSAMTGRETQYF; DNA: TGTGCCAGCAGCGCAATGACAGGGCGGGAGACCCAGTACTTC
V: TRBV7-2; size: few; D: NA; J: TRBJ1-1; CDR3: CASSFIRGPVEAFF; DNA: TGTGCCAGCAGCTTTATAAGGGGCCCGGTGGAAGCTTTCTTT
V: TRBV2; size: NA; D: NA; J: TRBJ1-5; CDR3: CASSADSIRGPQHF; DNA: TGTGCCAGCAGTGCCGACAGTATCAGAGGACCCCAGCATTTT
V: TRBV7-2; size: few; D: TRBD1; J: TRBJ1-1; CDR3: CASSWGQGLTEAFF; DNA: TGTGCCAGCAGCTGGGGACAGGGCCTCACTGAAGCTTTCTTT
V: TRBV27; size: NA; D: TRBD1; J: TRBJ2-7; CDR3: CASRPADRVYEQYF; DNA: TGTGCCAGCAGACCAGCGGACAGGGTCTACGAGCAGTACTTC
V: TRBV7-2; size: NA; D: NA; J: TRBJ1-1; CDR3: CASSPPGGLRVGDTEAFF; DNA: TGTGCCAGCAGCCCCCCCGGCGGTCTCCGAGTCGGGGACACTGAAGCTTTCTTT
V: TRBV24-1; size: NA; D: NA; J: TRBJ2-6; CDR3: CATLLSGANVLTF; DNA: TGTGCCACCCTCCTCTCTGGGGCCAACGTCCTGACTTTC
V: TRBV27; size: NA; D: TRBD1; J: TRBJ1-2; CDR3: CASSTLQGGYGYTF; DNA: TGTGCCAGCAGTACATTACAGGGGGGCTATGGCTACACCTTC
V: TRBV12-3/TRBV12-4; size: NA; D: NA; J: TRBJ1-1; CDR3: CAPFPADTEAFF; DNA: TGTGCCCCCTTTCCGGCGGACACTGAAGCTTTCTTT
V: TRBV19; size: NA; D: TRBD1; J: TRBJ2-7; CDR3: CASSGQGYEQYF; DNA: TGTGCCAGTAGCGGACAGGGTTACGAGCAGTACTTC
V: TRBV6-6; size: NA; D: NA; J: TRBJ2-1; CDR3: CASRPGRHNEQFF; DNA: TGTGCCAGCAGGCCGGGAAGACACAATGAGCAGTTCTTC
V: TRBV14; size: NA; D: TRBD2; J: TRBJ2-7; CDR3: CASSRSGGSEQYF; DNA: TGTGCCAGCAGCCGGTCGGGAGGGTCCGAGCAGTACTTC
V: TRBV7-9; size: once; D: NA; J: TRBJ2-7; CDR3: CASSTPERDYEQYF; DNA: TGTGCCAGCAGCACCCCCGAACGGGACTACGAGCAGTACTTC
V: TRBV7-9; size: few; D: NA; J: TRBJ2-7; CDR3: CAIPEEGRPGYEQYF; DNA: TGTGCCATCCCCGAGGAGGGACGACCAGGCTACGAGCAGTACTTC
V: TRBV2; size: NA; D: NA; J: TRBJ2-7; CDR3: CASSGRDNYEQYF; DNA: TGTGCCAGCAGTGGCCGGGACAACTACGAGCAGTACTTC
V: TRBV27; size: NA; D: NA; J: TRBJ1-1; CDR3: CASSPSGNTEAFF; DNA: TGTGCCAGCAGCCCCTCCGGGAACACTGAAGCTTTCTTT
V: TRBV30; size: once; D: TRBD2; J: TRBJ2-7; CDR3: CAWNSGEPPYEQYF; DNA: TGTGCCTGGAACAGCGGGGAGCCTCCCTACGAGCAGTACTTC
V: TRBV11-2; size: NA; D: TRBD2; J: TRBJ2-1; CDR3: CASSLGVLAVSSYNEQFF; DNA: TGTGCCAGCAGCTTAGGGGTTCTAGCGGTCAGCTCCTACAATGAGCAGTTCTTC
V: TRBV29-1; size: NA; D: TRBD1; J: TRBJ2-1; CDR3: CSSIRDSRDNEQFF; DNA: TGCAGCTCTATCCGGGACAGCCGCGACAATGAGCAGTTCTTC
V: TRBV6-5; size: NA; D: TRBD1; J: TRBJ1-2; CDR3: CASSSFPGGASYGYTF; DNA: TGTGCCAGCAGTTCTTTTCCAGGGGGCGCGAGCTATGGCTACACCTTC
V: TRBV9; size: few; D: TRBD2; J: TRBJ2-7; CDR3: CASSVAPSSGLAPYYEQYF; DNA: TGTGCCAGCAGCGTAGCTCCGAGTTCGGGACTAGCACCGTACTACGAGCAGTACTTC
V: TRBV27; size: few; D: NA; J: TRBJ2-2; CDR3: CASSAPGGISRTGELFF; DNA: TGTGCCAGCAGTGCCCCTGGGGGCATCAGTAGAACCGGGGAGCTGTTTTTT
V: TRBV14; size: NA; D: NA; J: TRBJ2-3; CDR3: CASGPNRNTDTQYF; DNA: TGTGCCAGCGGGCCGAACCGAAACACAGATACGCAGTATTTT
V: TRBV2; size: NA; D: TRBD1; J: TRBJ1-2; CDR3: CASSEGTGDNYGYTF; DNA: TGTGCCAGCAGTGAAGGGACAGGAGATAACTATGGCTACACCTTC
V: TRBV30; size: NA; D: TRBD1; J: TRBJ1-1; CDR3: CAWSRQGARGEAFF; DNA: TGTGCCTGGAGCAGACAGGGGGCTCGTGGTGAAGCTTTCTTT
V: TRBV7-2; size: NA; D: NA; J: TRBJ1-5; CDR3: CASTMDRNQPQHF; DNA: TGTGCCAGCACCATGGACAGAAATCAGCCCCAGCATTTT
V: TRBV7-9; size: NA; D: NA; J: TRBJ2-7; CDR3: CASSLGGGVPSSYEQYF; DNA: TGTGCCAGCAGCCTAGGAGGGGGAGTTCCTAGCTCCTACGAGCAGTACTTC
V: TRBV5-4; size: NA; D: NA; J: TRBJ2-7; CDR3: CASSLPGEYEQYF; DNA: TGTGCCAGCAGCTTACCCGGTGAATACGAGCAGTACTTC
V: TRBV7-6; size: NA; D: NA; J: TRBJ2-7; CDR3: CASSLRQDYEQYF; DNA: TGTGCCAGCAGCTTACGACAGGATTACGAGCAGTACTTC
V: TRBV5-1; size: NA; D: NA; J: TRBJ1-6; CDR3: CASSFPGQGNSPLHF; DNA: TGCGCCAGCAGCTTCCCGGGACAAGGGAATTCACCCCTCCACTTT
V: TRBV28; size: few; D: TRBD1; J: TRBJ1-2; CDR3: CASSSGTGVYGYTF; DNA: TGTGCCAGCAGTTCCGGGACAGGGGTCTATGGCTACACCTTC
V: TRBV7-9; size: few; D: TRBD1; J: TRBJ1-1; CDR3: CASSPRTGTLMNTEAFF; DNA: TGTGCCAGCAGCCCCAGGACAGGGACCCTCATGAACACTGAAGCTTTCTTT
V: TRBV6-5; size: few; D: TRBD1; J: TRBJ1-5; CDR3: CASRTRTGSQPQHF; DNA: TGTGCCAGCAGGACTCGGACAGGGAGTCAGCCCCAGCATTTT
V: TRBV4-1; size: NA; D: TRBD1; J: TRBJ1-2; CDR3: CASAAGTGLVGRGYTF; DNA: TGCGCCAGCGCCGCCGGGACAGGTCTAGTCGGTCGCGGCTACACCTTC
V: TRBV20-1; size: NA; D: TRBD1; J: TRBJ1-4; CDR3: CSASPGQVNEKLFF; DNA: TGCAGTGCTAGTCCGGGACAGGTTAATGAAAAACTGTTTTTT
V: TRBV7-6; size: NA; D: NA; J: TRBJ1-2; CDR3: CASSPEDSNYGYTF; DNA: TGTGCCAGCAGCCCTGAAGACAGTAACTATGGCTACACCTTC
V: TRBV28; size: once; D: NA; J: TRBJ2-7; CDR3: CASSSGGSYEQYF; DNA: TGTGCCAGCAGTTCCGGAGGTAGCTACGAGCAGTACTTC
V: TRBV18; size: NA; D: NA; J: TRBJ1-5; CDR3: CASSISGTNSNQPQHF; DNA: TGTGCCAGCTCAATATCCGGGACAAATAGCAATCAGCCCCAGCATTTT
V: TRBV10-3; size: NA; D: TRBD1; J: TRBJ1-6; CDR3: CAISESQGYNSPLHF; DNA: TGTGCCATCAGTGAATCACAGGGGTATAATTCACCCCTCCACTTT
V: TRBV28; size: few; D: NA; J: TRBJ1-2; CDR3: CASSSYGYTF; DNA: TGTGCCAGCAGTTCCTACGGCTACACCTTC
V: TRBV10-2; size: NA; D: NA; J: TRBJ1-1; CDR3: CASSGTGVNTEAFF; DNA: TGCGCCAGCAGTGGTACAGGAGTGAACACTGAAGCTTTCTTT
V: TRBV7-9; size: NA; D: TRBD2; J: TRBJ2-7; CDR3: CASSLAGRVEQYF; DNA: TGTGCCAGCAGCCTAGCGGGGAGGGTCGAGCAGTACTTC
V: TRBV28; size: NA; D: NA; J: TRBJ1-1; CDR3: CASSFRLNTEAFF; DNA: TGTGCCAGCAGTTTCCGGTTGAACACTGAAGCTTTCTTT
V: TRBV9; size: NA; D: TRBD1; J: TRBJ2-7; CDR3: CASSVTGAVYEQYF; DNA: TGTGCCAGCAGCGTAACAGGGGCAGTCTACGAGCAGTACTTC
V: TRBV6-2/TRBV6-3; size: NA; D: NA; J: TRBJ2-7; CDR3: CASSSSPEQYF; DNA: TGTGCCAGCAGTTCGAGCCCGGAGCAGTACTTC
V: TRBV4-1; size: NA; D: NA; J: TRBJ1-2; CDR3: CASSQEGTPSTGGYTF; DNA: TGCGCCAGCAGCCAAGAAGGTACACCCTCAACAGGGGGCTACACCTTC
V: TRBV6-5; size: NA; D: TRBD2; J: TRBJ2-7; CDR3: CASSYSGGISYEQYF; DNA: TGTGCCAGCTCGTACTCGGGGGGGATCTCCTACGAGCAGTACTTC
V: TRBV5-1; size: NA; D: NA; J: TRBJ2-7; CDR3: CASSLTQGYEQYF; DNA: TGCGCCAGCAGCTTGACGCAGGGGTACGAGCAGTACTTC
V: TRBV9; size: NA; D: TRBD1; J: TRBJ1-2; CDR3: CASSVGQGNYGYTF; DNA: TGTGCCAGCAGCGTAGGACAGGGGAACTATGGCTACACCTTC
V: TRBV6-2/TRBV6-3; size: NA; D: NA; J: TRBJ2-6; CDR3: CASSRTGTGANVLTF; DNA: TGTGCCAGCAGTCGAACAGGGACCGGGGCCAACGTCCTGACTTTC
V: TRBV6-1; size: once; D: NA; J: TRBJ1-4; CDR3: CASSEGGREKLFF; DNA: TGTGCCAGCAGTGAAGGGGGGAGGGAAAAACTGTTTTTT
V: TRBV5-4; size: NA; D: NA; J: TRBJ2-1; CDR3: CASSLLFGASYNEQFF; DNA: TGTGCCAGCAGCTTGCTTTTTGGGGCCTCCTACAATGAGCAGTTCTTC
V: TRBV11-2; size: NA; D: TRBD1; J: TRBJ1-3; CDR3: CASSSRDRAIANTIYF; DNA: TGTGCCAGCAGCTCCCGGGACAGGGCAATAGCAAACACCATATATTTT